This T cell receptor beta chain was sequenced for a study of blood T cell repertoires in COVID-19 (TCRdb year 2020). With regard to the full study: Samples covering the acute and convalescent phases of COVID-19 were provided by collaborators in the United States, Italy and Spain. The material from the prospective study consisted of cDNA or gDNA derived from T cells, B-cell-depleted T cells, or PBMCs. Deeply sampled blood TCRbeta repertoires from subjects exposed to, actively infected with, or recovered from COVID-19 were included in the dataset. The repertoires were released in a freely available public database intended as a resource for research on the immune response to SARS-CoV-2. Samples came from the ongoing ImmuneRACE study (first 160 participants) plus 1,254 subjects from 6 global collaborators. The sample metadata nearly always contained a de-identified subject ID, COVID-19 status, age in years and sex. Where available, HLA class I and class II types were taken from metadata supplied by the sample provider and were not determined by assay-based typing. General findings and caveats noted by the study authors: Clinical and demographic metadata were provided uncurated, with the amount varying by source and participant.

Collaborating institutions collected whole blood in K2EDTA tubes following their own protocols. For TCRbeta analysis, collaborator samples were shipped as frozen whole blood, as isolated PBMCs, or as DNA extracted from either sample type. In the case of this clone: Its antigen is not yet known. Within one base of it there is no much larger clone, and no base qualities were kept.

The immunoSEQ Assay, a bias-controlled multiplex PCR, was used to amplify TCRbeta CDR3 regions from genomic DNA. The paper's processing steps were these. The number of nucleated cells in each sample was estimated by amplification of reference gene primers within the assay. Sequence reads were collapsed and filtered to measure the absolute abundance of every unique TCRbeta CDR3 rearrangement. For each sample, productive Simpson clonality was calculated as the square root of Simpson's diversity index across productive rearrangements. TCRdb re-hosts the immuneACCESS table, in-frame sequences only. Its copies lack some clones; in the studies checked, an unresolved V gene accounts for under half of them, and the cause for the rest is not known. V and J calls and clone size are copied from that table; D and trimming were computed from the DNA. The sample yields tens of thousands of clones; about 83% were counted once. About 5.2% of the sample lies in the top ten.

Sequencing was carried out using peripheral blood. This clonotype originated in a man aged 55 to 69 with acute or convalescent COVID-19.

CDR3 region: CASSPGRGGQETQYF. The nucleotide sequence is TGCGCCAGCTCTCCCGGGAGGGGGGGGCAAGAGACCCAGTACTTC. The rearranged chain carries TRBV10-2 and TRBJ2-5; TRBD2 agrees with 8 junctional bases. Relative to germline, V is missing 8 bases and J is missing 2 bases, with 10 bases of the junction outside any gene match. There are 15 amino acids in the CDR3, from cysteine to phenylalanine inclusive. Just the 45-base CDR3 DNA is kept, in frame starting at base 1. According to the germline V gene, CDR1 reads WSHSY and CDR2 reads SAAADI.